These T cell receptor beta chains were read from a single sample in a study of response to subunit inactivated influenza vaccine. TCRdb independently ran MiXCR on the RT-PCR reads; one entry per CDR3 protein. The data contain around 500,000 distinct CDR3 sequences, 11% of them seen just once; the ten biggest clones take up roughly 12%. The specimen was PBMCs from blood, collected more than 35 days after vaccination. These receptors originate from a man aged 50 to 59 who received an inactivated influenza vaccine. Both conserved end residues are part of each CDR3. Each record gives: V gene, D gene, CDR3 length, J gene, clone size, CDR3 DNA, CDR3 protein. A D gene is named only where the DNA matches it firmly. Some rows mark clone size as missing; the rest say once, few, many or name a class of expanded clone.

TRBV9	.	15	TRBJ2-7	few	TGTGCCAGCAGCGTAGAACCTTTAGGGCCCTACGAGCAGTACTTC	CASSVEPLGPYEQYF
TRBV20-1	.	14	TRBJ2-3	few	TGCAGTGCTAACGGGAGCCCTAGCACAGATACGCAGTATTTT	CSANGSPSTDTQYF
TRBV11-2	TRBD1	15	TRBJ1-4	.	TGTGCCAGCAGCCATTACAGGGGCGCTAAACCGGAACTGTTTTTT	CASSHYRGAKPELFF
TRBV5-1	.	15	TRBJ1-1	.	TGCGCCAGCAGCTCGACAGGTGAGCGAAACACTGAAGCTTTCTTT	CASSSTGERNTEAFF
TRBV28	.	9	TRBJ1-4	.	TGTGCCAGTGCGGTAAAACTGTTTTTT	CASAVKLFF
TRBV7-3	TRBD2	14	TRBJ2-1	.	TGTGCCAGCAGCGCGTCCGGGACTAGAAATGAGCAGTTCTTC	CASSASGTRNEQFF
TRBV5-5	.	14	TRBJ2-5	few	TGTGCCAGCACCTGGGGGCTCTCGGAGGAGACCCAGTACTTC	CASTWGLSEETQYF
TRBV10-2	.	15	TRBJ2-1	few	TGCGCCAGCAAGAACAGGGTTGGCTCCTACAATGAGCAGTTCTTC	CASKNRVGSYNEQFF
TRBV29-1	.	13	TRBJ1-2	.	TGCAGCGCTGTGACTGCAACTAACTATGGCTACACCTTC	CSAVTATNYGYTF
TRBV11-2	.	13	TRBJ2-3	.	TGTGCCAGCAGCTTGAACTTCAGGGATACGCAGTATTTT	CASSLNFRDTQYF
TRBV15	.	15	TRBJ2-5	.	TGTGCCACCAGCAGAAGAGTGAGCCTGGAGGAGACCCAGTACTTC	CATSRRVSLEETQYF
TRBV15	.	14	TRBJ2-7	few	TGTGCCACCAGCAGAGGTCCTCGCCCCTACGAGCAGTACTTC	CATSRGPRPYEQYF
TRBV4-1	.	15	TRBJ1-5	.	TGCGCCAGCAGCCAGCAGGGGATGGGCAATCAGCCCCAGCATTTT	CASSQQGMGNQPQHF
TRBV4-1	.	17	TRBJ2-2	.	TGCGCCAGCAGCCAAGTAGGTTCTGGCAGTAACACCGGGGAGCTGTTTTTT	CASSQVGSGSNTGELFF
TRBV12-3/TRBV12-4	.	13	TRBJ2-5	few	TGTGCCAGTAAAACAGCGTACCAAGAGACCCAGTACTTC	CASKTAYQETQYF
TRBV11-3	.	16	TRBJ2-2	few	TGTGCCAGCAGCTATGGGGGCCTACAGGGCACCGGGGAGCTGTTTTTT	CASSYGGLQGTGELFF
TRBV9	.	16	TRBJ2-2	.	TGTGCCAGCAGCGTAGCCCCTTGGGATGCAGGCGGGGAGCTGTTTTTT	CASSVAPWDAGGELFF
TRBV9	.	16	TRBJ1-6	.	TGTGCCAGCAGCGTAGCTGGAGCAGGGGCCGGTTCACCCCTCCACTTT	CASSVAGAGAGSPLHF
TRBV5-6	TRBD2	15	TRBJ2-7	.	TGTGCCAGCAGCCCGGGACTAGCGGTGGCGTACGAGCAGTACTTC	CASSPGLAVAYEQYF
TRBV7-2	.	14	TRBJ1-2	.	TGTGCCAGCAGCATTTACAGGGACGAGTATGGCTACACCTTC	CASSIYRDEYGYTF
TRBV6-2/TRBV6-3	TRBD2	16	TRBJ2-2	few	TGTGCCAGCAGCCGCACCGGGACTAGCGTCACCGGGGAGCTGTTTTTT	CASSRTGTSVTGELFF
TRBV7-2	.	13	TRBJ2-5	few	TGTGCCAGCAGCTCCGTGGCGGCGGAGACCCAGTACTTC	CASSSVAAETQYF
TRBV7-2	.	12	TRBJ2-3	.	TGTGCCAGCAGCGGCCCGACAGATACGCAGTATTTT	CASSGPTDTQYF
TRBV20-1	.	11	TRBJ1-2	many	TGCAGTGCTACACACAGGGATGGCTACACCTTC	CSATHRDGYTF
TRBV12-3/TRBV12-4	.	12	TRBJ1-1	many	TGTGCCAGCGTGGGATTGAACACTGAAGCTTTCTTT	CASVGLNTEAFF
TRBV27	.	15	TRBJ2-3	.	TGTGCCAGCAGTTCGTGGGGCCATATCACAGATACGCAGTATTTT	CASSSWGHITDTQYF
TRBV5-1	.	15	TRBJ2-3	few	TGCGCCAGCAGCTCTTCCAGGGACGGCACAGATACGCAGTATTTT	CASSSSRDGTDTQYF
TRBV5-1	TRBD1	14	TRBJ2-2	.	TGCGCCAGCAGCTTTGGACAGGTCACCGGGGAGCTGTTTTTT	CASSFGQVTGELFF
TRBV6-2/TRBV6-3	.	14	TRBJ1-5	.	TGTGCCAGCAGGCCTTTAAGTAGCAATCAGCCCCAGCATTTT	CASRPLSSNQPQHF
TRBV5-6	TRBD2	18	TRBJ2-6	.	TGTGCCAGCAGCTTGGCGGGAGGGAGAAGCTCTGGGGCCAACGTCCTGACTTTC	CASSLAGGRSSGANVLTF
TRBV2	.	15	TRBJ2-5	.	TGTGCCAGCAGTGAACAGGGCCCGGGGGCAGAGACCCAGTACTTC	CASSEQGPGAETQYF
TRBV12-3/TRBV12-4	.	16	TRBJ2-7	few	TGTGCCAGCAGTTTAGCAGGGGGACTTCGGGCCTACGAGCAGTACTTC	CASSLAGGLRAYEQYF
TRBV29-1	.	13	TRBJ2-7	.	TGCAGCGTTGAGGGGACGGCAGCCTACGAGCAGTACTTC	CSVEGTAAYEQYF
TRBV6-2/TRBV6-3	.	15	TRBJ2-7	many	TGTGCCAGCAGTTTAAGACGGGACACTCCTTACGAGCAGTACTTC	CASSLRRDTPYEQYF
TRBV29-1	.	13	TRBJ1-2	few	TGCAGCGTTGCGGATGGACAGAACTATGGCTACACCTTC	CSVADGQNYGYTF
TRBV7-2	.	14	TRBJ2-3	few	TGTGCCAGCAGCTTCCAGGGCGGTGCAGATACGCAGTATTTT	CASSFQGGADTQYF
TRBV10-3	.	11	TRBJ1-1	.	TGTGCCATCATGAGTAACACTGAAGCTTTCTTT	CAIMSNTEAFF
TRBV4-1	.	15	TRBJ1-5	few	TGCGCCAGCAGCCAAGAGCAAACGGGTTCGAGGCCCCAGCATTTT	CASSQEQTGSRPQHF
TRBV3-1	TRBD1	13	TRBJ2-1	.	TGTGCCAGCAGCGGAGACAGGGTGAATGAGCAGTTCTTC	CASSGDRVNEQFF
TRBV7-9	.	13	TRBJ2-7	few	TGTGCCAGCACCTTACCCAGCTCCCACGAGCAGTACTTC	CASTLPSSHEQYF
TRBV20-1	.	14	TRBJ2-1	.	TGCAGTGCTAGCCGGGACGACCACAGGAATGAGCAGTTCTTC	CSASRDDHRNEQFF
TRBV19	TRBD1	12	TRBJ2-1	.	TGTGCCAGTAGTGACAGGGACAATGAGCAGTTCTTC	CASSDRDNEQFF
TRBV6-2/TRBV6-3	.	15	TRBJ1-5	few	TGTGCCAGCAGTTACGGTGGAGGGCACAATCAGCCCCAGCATTTT	CASSYGGGHNQPQHF
TRBV20-1	TRBD1	15	TRBJ2-2	many	TGCAGTGCTACGCGACAGGGAGTGGATACCGGGGAGCTGTTTTTT	CSATRQGVDTGELFF
TRBV3-1	.	17	TRBJ2-1	.	TGTGCCAGCAGCCAAGAAAGGGAAGTACGCGCTAGAGATGAGCAGTTCTTC	CASSQEREVRARDEQFF
TRBV5-6	.	15	TRBJ1-1	.	TGTGCCAGCAGCTTGAGCGCGGGGCAGGGGATAGAAGCTTTCTTT	CASSLSAGQGIEAFF
TRBV15	.	15	TRBJ1-2	.	TGTGCCACCAGCAGAGATACCCGGATTTCCTATGGCTACACCTTC	CATSRDTRISYGYTF
TRBV10-3	.	16	TRBJ2-1	.	TGTGCCATCAGTCGCGAAGAGGTGCAGGAGTTGGGTGAGCAGTTCTTC	CAISREEVQELGEQFF
TRBV12-3/TRBV12-4	TRBD1	14	TRBJ2-7	.	TGTGCCAGCTCGGCCGGACAGGTCAAGGAGGAGCAGTACTTC	CASSAGQVKEEQYF
TRBV4-1	TRBD1	15	TRBJ1-4	few	TGCGCCAGCAGCTTACCAGGGGGCACTAATGAAAAACTGTTTTTT	CASSLPGGTNEKLFF
TRBV12-3/TRBV12-4	.	14	TRBJ2-3	.	TGTGCCAGCAGATTAGGGTTGGGCACAGATACGCAGTATTTT	CASRLGLGTDTQYF
TRBV27	.	15	TRBJ1-4	.	TGTGCCAGCCGGAACAGCGCATCAGATTTAGAAAAACTGTTTTTT	CASRNSASDLEKLFF
TRBV4-3	.	17	TRBJ1-2	.	TGCGCCAGCAGCCAAGATTTAGGGGGGGCGATGGCCTATGGCTACACCTTC	CASSQDLGGAMAYGYTF
TRBV7-2	.	15	TRBJ1-6	few	TGTGCCAGCAGCTTCGTCAGGGTCTCGGATTCACCCCTCCACTTT	CASSFVRVSDSPLHF
TRBV20-1	TRBD1	17	TRBJ2-4	.	TGCAGTGCCCCGCCAAGGACAGGGGGCGGCCGGGGGGACATTCAGTACTTC	CSAPPRTGGGRGDIQYF